These T cell receptor beta chains were read from a single sample in a study of blood T cell repertoires in COVID-19. Assay: immunoSEQ multiplex PCR; the TCRdb copy retains only in-frame clones and omits some. The table lists 200,000 to 250,000 clones, over 70% of them singletons, with roughly 3.7% in the top ten. Sequenced sample: PBMCs or T cells enriched from blood (not recorded which). These TCRs come from a woman in her twenties or thirties who had been exposed to COVID-19. CDR3s include the opening cysteine and the closing phenylalanine or tryptophan. D genes are given only for firm matches. Size is omitted from some rows. Given values are once, few, many or a class for expanded clones.

J gene,V gene,D gene,clone size,CDR3 protein,CDR3 DNA
TRBJ2-5,TRBV5-1,-,many,CASSVRTKETQYF,TGCGCCAGCAGCGTCAGAACCAAAGAGACCCAGTACTTC
TRBJ1-1,TRBV18,-,-,CASSPRGDTEAFF,TGTGCCAGCTCACCACGGGGGGACACTGAAGCTTTCTTT
TRBJ2-3,TRBV20-1,TRBD1,-,CSASRQGLYTDTQYF,TGCAGTGCTAGTAGACAGGGGTTATACACAGATACGCAGTATTTT
TRBJ1-2,TRBV29-1,TRBD1,-,CSVRRQGAQAYGYTF,TGCAGCGTCCGTAGACAGGGGGCGCAGGCCTATGGCTACACCTTC
TRBJ1-2,TRBV7-8,-,-,CASSQSSDRNGYGYTF,TGTGCCAGCAGTCAAAGTTCCGACAGGAATGGCTATGGCTACACCTTC
TRBJ1-1,TRBV27,-,-,CASSLGENTEAFF,TGTGCCAGCAGTTTAGGAGAGAACACTGAAGCTTTCTTT
TRBJ2-7,TRBV19,TRBD1,-,CASSKTGGAEQYF,TGTGCCAGTAGTAAGACAGGGGGCGCGGAGCAGTACTTC
TRBJ1-6,TRBV4-2,-,-,CASSQGQDNSPLHF,TGTGCCAGCAGCCAAGGGCAGGATAATTCACCCCTCCACTTT
TRBJ1-2,TRBV7-3,TRBD1,-,CASSLGQGGGYTF,TGTGCCAGCAGCCTAGGGCAGGGGGGTGGCTACACCTTC
TRBJ1-5,TRBV6-1,-,-,CASSEQGNNQPQHF,TGTGCCAGCAGTGAGCAGGGAAACAATCAGCCCCAGCATTTT
TRBJ1-5,TRBV10-2,-,-,CASSESRRQPQHF,TGCGCCAGCAGTGAGTCGAGGAGACAGCCCCAGCATTTT
TRBJ2-7,TRBV6-5,-,-,CASRGFEQYF,TGTGCCAGCCGCGGCTTCGAGCAGTACTTC
TRBJ2-3,TRBV5-6,-,once,CASSLSSTDTQYF,TGTGCCAGCAGCTTGTCTAGCACAGATACGCAGTATTTT
TRBJ2-5,TRBV2,-,-,CASSSHLGQKYF,TGTGCCAGCAGTTCACATCTGGGACAAAAGTACTTC
TRBJ2-7,TRBV11-2,TRBD1,-,CASSSGQGIYEQYF,TGTGCCAGCAGCTCCGGACAGGGGATCTACGAGCAGTACTTC
TRBJ2-5,TRBV15,-,once,CATSRGEGTLTQYF,TGTGCCACCAGTAGAGGGGAGGGGACACTGACCCAGTACTTC
TRBJ2-2,TRBV10-1,TRBD2,-,CASSHSGRDTGELFF,TGCGCCAGCTCCCATAGCGGGAGGGACACCGGGGAGCTGTTTTTT
TRBJ2-5,TRBV27,TRBD2,-,CASSLLAGGPGETQYF,TGTGCCAGCAGTTTACTAGCGGGAGGGCCTGGAGAGACCCAGTACTTC
TRBJ2-7,TRBV9,TRBD2,-,CASSVSGSNEQYF,TGTGCCAGCAGCGTAAGCGGGAGTAACGAGCAGTACTTC
TRBJ2-1,TRBV11-2,TRBD2,-,CASSLGPSGNARTNEQFF,TGTGCCAGCAGCTTAGGCCCTAGCGGAAACGCTAGAACCAATGAGCAGTTCTTC
TRBJ2-7,TRBV7-7,TRBD2,-,CASSLGASGSNEQYF,TGTGCCAGCAGCTTAGGGGCTAGCGGGAGCAACGAGCAGTACTTC
TRBJ1-4,TRBV2,-,-,CASSRTATNEKLFF,TGTGCCAGCAGTAGGACAGCTACTAATGAAAAACTGTTTTTT
TRBJ2-2,TRBV5-1,-,-,CASSLRQVGGELFF,TGCGCCAGCAGCTTAAGACAGGTCGGGGGGGAGCTGTTTTTT
TRBJ1-1,TRBV11-1,-,-,CASSLGVGEAFF,TGTGCCAGCAGCTTAGGGGTCGGGGAAGCTTTCTTT
TRBJ2-3,TRBV19,-,-,CASFWPSGNTQYF,TGTGCCAGTTTCTGGCCTTCGGGAAATACGCAGTATTTT
TRBJ1-1,TRBV3-1/TRBV3-2,-,-,CASSQVGVSEAFF,TGTGCCAGCAGCCAAGTAGGGGTTAGTGAAGCTTTCTTT
TRBJ2-7,TRBV12-5,TRBD1,-,CASAFQTGEYEQYF,TGTGCTAGTGCCTTTCAGACAGGGGAGTACGAGCAGTACTTC
TRBJ2-3,TRBV19,TRBD2,-,CASGTSGRSTDTQYF,TGTGCCAGTGGGACTAGCGGGAGGAGCACAGATACGCAGTATTTT
TRBJ1-4,TRBV9,TRBD1,-,CASSVGHRGTEKLFF,TGTGCCAGCAGCGTTGGGCACAGGGGGACAGAAAAACTGTTTTTT
TRBJ1-1,TRBV11-2,-,once,CASSLAGGWTEAFF,TGTGCCAGCAGCTTAGCCGGGGGGTGGACTGAAGCTTTCTTT
TRBJ2-2,TRBV5-1,TRBD2,-,CASQLLGREGAGELFF,TGCGCCAGCCAACTTCTGGGGAGGGAAGGAGCCGGGGAGCTGTTTTTT
TRBJ1-1,TRBV30,-,-,CAWSVDGVNTEAFF,TGTGCCTGGAGTGTAGACGGAGTGAACACTGAAGCTTTCTTT
TRBJ1-4,TRBV15,-,few,CATSRDIQGTEKLFF,TGTGCCACCAGCAGAGATATCCAGGGAACTGAAAAACTGTTTTTT
TRBJ2-2,TRBV5-6,TRBD2,-,CASSGGVRETTGELFF,TGTGCCAGCAGCGGGGGGGTTCGGGAGACCACCGGGGAGCTGTTTTTT
TRBJ1-1,TRBV2,-,-,CASSEEGRGIEAFF,TGTGCCAGCAGTGAAGAGGGTAGGGGGATTGAAGCTTTCTTT
TRBJ2-7,TRBV21-1,-,-,CATKDRTTIPSYEQYF,TGTGCCACCAAGGACAGAACCACAATCCCGTCCTACGAGCAGTACTTC
TRBJ1-4,TRBV28,-,-,CASRRAGAFNEKLFF,TGTGCCAGCAGGCGGGCAGGGGCCTTTAATGAAAAACTGTTTTTT
TRBJ2-2,TRBV9,TRBD1,-,CASSVAWGQGAVGELFF,TGTGCCAGCAGCGTAGCTTGGGGACAGGGGGCTGTCGGGGAGCTGTTTTTT
TRBJ2-7,TRBV3-1/TRBV3-2,TRBD1,-,CASSHTGAPPYEQYF,TGTGCCAGCAGCCACACAGGGGCGCCGCCCTACGAGCAGTACTTC
TRBJ1-2,TRBV27,-,-,CASSPSTGPYGYTF,TGTGCCAGCAGTCCATCGACAGGTCCCTATGGCTACACCTTC
TRBJ2-7,TRBV11-2,-,few,CASSLLTTYEQYF,TGTGCCAGCAGCTTGCTGACTACCTACGAGCAGTACTTC
TRBJ2-1,TRBV5-1,TRBD2,-,CASSSLTSGSLDEQFF,TGCGCCAGCAGCTCACTTACTAGCGGGAGTTTGGATGAGCAGTTCTTC
TRBJ2-7,TRBV9,-,once,CASSVDDSSYEQYF,TGTGCCAGCAGCGTAGATGACAGCTCCTACGAGCAGTACTTC
TRBJ2-3,TRBV6-5,-,-,CASRTVEDTQYF,TGTGCCAGCAGAACCGTCGAGGATACGCAGTATTTT
TRBJ2-6,TRBV5-1,TRBD2,-,CASSPTSVSGANVLTF,TGCGCCAGCAGCCCCACTAGCGTCTCCGGGGCCAACGTCCTGACTTTC
TRBJ2-3,TRBV14,TRBD2,-,CASSQNVFRTSGTGADTQYF,TGTGCCAGCAGCCAAAACGTGTTTCGTACAAGCGGGACGGGAGCAGATACGCAGTATTTT
TRBJ2-3,TRBV24-1,-,-,CATSEGGHFTDTQYF,TGTGCCACCAGTGAGGGCGGACATTTCACAGATACGCAGTATTTT
TRBJ2-3,TRBV5-4,-,few,CASSLETARDTQYF,TGTGCCAGCAGCTTGGAAACCGCACGGGATACGCAGTATTTT
TRBJ1-2,TRBV30,-,-,CAWSVQYGYTF,TGTGCCTGGAGTGTACAATATGGCTACACCTTC
TRBJ2-3,TRBV9,-,-,CASSVGVGLDTQYF,TGTGCCAGCAGCGTAGGTGTTGGCTTGGATACGCAGTATTTT
TRBJ1-6,TRBV5-5,-,-,CASSLVSWGQSPLHF,TGTGCCAGCAGCTTGGTATCGTGGGGCCAGTCACCCCTCCACTTT
TRBJ2-1,TRBV19,-,once,CASSRDRPYNEQFF,TGTGCCAGTAGCCGAGACAGACCATACAATGAGCAGTTCTTC
TRBJ1-2,TRBV7-9,-,-,CASSSLWLPWGYTF,TGTGCCAGCAGCTCCCTGTGGCTTCCCTGGGGCTACACCTTC
TRBJ1-1,TRBV6-4,-,-,CASTSGEAFF,TGTGCCAGCACCTCCGGGGAAGCTTTCTTT